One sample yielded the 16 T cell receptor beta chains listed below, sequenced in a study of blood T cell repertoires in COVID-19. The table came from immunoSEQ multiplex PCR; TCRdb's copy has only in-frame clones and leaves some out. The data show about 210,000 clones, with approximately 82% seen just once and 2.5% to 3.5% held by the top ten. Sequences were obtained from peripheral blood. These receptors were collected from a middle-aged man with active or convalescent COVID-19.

DNA for the CDR3: TGTGCCAGCAGCTTGTCCCTAGCGGGAGCCACCTACGAGCAGTACTTC. Amino acid sequence: CASSLSLAGATYEQYF. This chain uses TRBV7-6 with TRBJ2-7, with 10 bases lining up with TRBD2. This CDR3 comprises 16 residues. CDR1 is SGHVS, CDR2 FNYEAQ, per germline. With 3 bases clipped from V and 2 bases from J, the junction kept 7 bases outside the gene matches.

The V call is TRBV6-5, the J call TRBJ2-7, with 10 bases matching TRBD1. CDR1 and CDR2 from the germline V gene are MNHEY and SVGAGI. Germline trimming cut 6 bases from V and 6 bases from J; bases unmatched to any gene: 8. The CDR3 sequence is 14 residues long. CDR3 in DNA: TGTGCCAGCAGCACGCGGGACAGGGGCGTCGAGCAGTACTTC. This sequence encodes CASSTRDRGVEQYF.

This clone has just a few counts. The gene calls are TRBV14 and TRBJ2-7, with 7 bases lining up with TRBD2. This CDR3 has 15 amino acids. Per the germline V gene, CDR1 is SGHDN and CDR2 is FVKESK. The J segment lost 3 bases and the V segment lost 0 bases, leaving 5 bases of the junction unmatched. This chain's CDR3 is CASSQETAGVYEQYF. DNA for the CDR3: TGTGCCAGCAGCCAAGAGACCGCGGGGGTCTACGAGCAGTACTTC.

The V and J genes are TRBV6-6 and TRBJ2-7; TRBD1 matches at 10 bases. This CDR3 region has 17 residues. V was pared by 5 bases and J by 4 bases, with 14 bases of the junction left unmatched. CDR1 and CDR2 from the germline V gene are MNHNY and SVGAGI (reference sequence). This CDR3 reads CASSRNFGTGALYEQYF. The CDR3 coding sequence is TGTGCCAGCAGTCGGAATTTCGGGACAGGGGCGTTGTACGAGCAGTACTTC.

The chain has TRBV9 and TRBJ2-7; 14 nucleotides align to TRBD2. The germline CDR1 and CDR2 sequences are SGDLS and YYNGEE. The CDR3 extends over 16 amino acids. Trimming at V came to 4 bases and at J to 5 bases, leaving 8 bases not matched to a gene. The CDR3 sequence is CASSFGLAGGRDEQYF. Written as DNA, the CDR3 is TGTGCCAGCAGCTTCGGACTAGCGGGGGGCCGGGACGAGCAGTACTTC.

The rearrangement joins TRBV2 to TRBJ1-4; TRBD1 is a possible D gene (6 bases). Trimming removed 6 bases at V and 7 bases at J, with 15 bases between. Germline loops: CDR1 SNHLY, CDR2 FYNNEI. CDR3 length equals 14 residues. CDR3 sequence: CASRLGGRAEKLFF. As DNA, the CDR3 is TGTGCCAGCAGGCTAGGGGGAAGGGCTGAAAAACTGTTTTTT.

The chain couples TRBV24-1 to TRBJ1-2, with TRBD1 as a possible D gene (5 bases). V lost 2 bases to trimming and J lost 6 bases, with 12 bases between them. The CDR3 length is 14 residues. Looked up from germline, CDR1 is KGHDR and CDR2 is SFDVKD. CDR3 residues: CATSDSRVRHGYTF. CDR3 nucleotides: TGTGCCACCAGTGATTCCAGGGTGCGGCATGGCTACACCTTC.

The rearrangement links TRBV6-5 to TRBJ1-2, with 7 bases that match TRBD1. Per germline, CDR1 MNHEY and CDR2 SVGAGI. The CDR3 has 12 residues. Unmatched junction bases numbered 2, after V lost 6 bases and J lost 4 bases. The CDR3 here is CASRGTVYGYTF. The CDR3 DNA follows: TGTGCCAGCAGAGGGACAGTCTATGGCTACACCTTC.

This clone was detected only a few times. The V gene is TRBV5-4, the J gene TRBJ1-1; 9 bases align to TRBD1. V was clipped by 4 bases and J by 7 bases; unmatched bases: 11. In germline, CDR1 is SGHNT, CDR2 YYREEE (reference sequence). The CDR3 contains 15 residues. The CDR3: CASSRDRDRAREAFF. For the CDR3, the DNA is TGTGCCAGCAGCCGTGACCGGGACAGGGCCCGTGAAGCTTTCTTT.

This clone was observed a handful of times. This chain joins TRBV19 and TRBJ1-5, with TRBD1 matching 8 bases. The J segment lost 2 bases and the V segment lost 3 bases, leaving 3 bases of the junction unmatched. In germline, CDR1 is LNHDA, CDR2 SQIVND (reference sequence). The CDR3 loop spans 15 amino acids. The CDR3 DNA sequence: TGTGCCAGTAGTATGACAGGGGAGGGCAATCAGCCCCAGCATTTT. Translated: CASSMTGEGNQPQHF.

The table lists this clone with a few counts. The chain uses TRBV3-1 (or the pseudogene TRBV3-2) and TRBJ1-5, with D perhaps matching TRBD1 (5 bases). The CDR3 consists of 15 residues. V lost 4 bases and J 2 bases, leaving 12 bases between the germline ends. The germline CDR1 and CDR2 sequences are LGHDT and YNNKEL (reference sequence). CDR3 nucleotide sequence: TGTGCCAGCAGCCCCTCGGGCAGGGGCAATCAGCCCCAGCATTTT. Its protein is CASSPSGRGNQPQHF.

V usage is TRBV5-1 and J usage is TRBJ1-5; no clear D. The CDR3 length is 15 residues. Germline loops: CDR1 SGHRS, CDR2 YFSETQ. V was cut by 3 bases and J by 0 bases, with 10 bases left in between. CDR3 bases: TGCGCCAGCAGCTGGGGAGGACCTAGCAATCAGCCCCAGCATTTT. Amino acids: CASSWGGPSNQPQHF.

CDR3 DNA sequence: TGTGCCAGCAGCTTGGGGCAGGGCGGCGAGACCCAGTACTTC. Residues: CASSLGQGGETQYF. The gene calls are TRBV5-4 and TRBJ2-5, with D possibly matching TRBD1 (5 bases). The CDR3 runs 14 residues. The germline CDR1 and CDR2 sequences are SGHNT and YYREEE (reference sequence). V gave up 0 bases and J gave up 5 bases, with 11 bases separating them.

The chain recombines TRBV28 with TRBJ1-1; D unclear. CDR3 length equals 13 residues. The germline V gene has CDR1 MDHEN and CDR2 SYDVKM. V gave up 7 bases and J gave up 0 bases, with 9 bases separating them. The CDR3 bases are TGTGCCAGCACTAGACCGATGAACACTGAAGCTTTCTTT. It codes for CASTRPMNTEAFF. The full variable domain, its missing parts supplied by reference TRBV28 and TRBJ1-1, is DVKVTQSSRYLVKRTGEKVFLECVQDMDHENMFWYRQDPGLGLRLIYFSYDVKMKEKGDIPEGYSVSREKKERFSLILESASTNQTSMYLCASTRPMNTEAFFGQGTRLTVV.

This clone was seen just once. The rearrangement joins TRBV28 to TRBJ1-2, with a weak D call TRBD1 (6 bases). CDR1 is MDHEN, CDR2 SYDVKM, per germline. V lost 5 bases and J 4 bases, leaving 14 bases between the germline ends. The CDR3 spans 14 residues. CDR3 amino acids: CASSQTTGPYGYTF. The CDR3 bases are TGTGCCAGCAGTCAAACGACAGGCCCCTATGGCTACACCTTC.

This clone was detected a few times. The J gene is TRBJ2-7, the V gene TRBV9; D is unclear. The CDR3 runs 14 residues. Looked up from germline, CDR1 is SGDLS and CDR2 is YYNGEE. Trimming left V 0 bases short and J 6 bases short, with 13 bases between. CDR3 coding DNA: TGTGCCAGCAGCGTAGCCCCCGATCAGGCCGAGCAGTACTTC. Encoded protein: CASSVAPDQAEQYF.